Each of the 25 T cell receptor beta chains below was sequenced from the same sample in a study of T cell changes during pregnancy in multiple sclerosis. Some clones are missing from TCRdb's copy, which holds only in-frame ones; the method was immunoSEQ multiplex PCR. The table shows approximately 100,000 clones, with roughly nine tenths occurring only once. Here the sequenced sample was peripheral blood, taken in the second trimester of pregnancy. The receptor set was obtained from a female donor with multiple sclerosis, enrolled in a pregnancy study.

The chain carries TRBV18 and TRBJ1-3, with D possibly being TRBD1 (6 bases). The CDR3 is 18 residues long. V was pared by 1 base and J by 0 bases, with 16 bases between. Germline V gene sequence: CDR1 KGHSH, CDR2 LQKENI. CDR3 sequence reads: CASSPRRTASISGNTIYF. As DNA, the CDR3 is TGTGCCAGCTCACCACGTCGGACAGCTTCCATCTCTGGAAACACCATATATTTT.

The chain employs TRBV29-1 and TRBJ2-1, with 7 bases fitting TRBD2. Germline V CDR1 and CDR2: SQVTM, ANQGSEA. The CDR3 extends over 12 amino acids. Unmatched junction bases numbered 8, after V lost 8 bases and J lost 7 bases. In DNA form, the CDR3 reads TGCAGCATTAGGACTAGTAGGAATGAGCAGTTCTTC. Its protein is CSIRTSRNEQFF.

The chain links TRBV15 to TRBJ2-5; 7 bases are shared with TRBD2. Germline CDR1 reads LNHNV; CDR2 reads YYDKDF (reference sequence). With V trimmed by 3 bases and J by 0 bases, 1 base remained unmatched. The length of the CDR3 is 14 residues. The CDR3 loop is CATSSGRYQETQYF. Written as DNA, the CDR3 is TGTGCCACCAGCAGCGGGAGGTACCAAGAGACCCAGTACTTC.

This CDR3 is CASSHGQRAYNEQFF. CDR3 coding DNA: TGTGCCAGCAGCCATGGGCAGCGGGCCTACAATGAGCAGTTCTTC. The genes are TRBV7-2 and TRBJ2-1; weak D call: TRBD2 (6 bases). The CDR3 is 15 amino acids. Looked up from germline, CDR1 is SGHTA and CDR2 is FQGNSA. Trimming removed 5 bases from V and 2 bases from J, with 13 bases in between.

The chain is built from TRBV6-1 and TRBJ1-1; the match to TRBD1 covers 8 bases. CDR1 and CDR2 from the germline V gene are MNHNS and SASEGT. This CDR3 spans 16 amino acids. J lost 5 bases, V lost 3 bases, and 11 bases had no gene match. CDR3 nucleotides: TGTGCCAGCAGTGACTTCCACGGGACAGGTAGGACTGAAGCTTTCTTT. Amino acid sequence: CASSDFHGTGRTEAFF.

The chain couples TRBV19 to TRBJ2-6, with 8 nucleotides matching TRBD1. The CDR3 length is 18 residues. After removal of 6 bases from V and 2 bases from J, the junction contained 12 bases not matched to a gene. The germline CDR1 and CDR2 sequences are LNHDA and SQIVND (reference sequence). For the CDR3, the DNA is TGTGCCAGTAGGATAACCGGGACAGGCGGTACTGGGGCCAACGTCCTGACTTTC. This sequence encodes CASRITGTGGTGANVLTF. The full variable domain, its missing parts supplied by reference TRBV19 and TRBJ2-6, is DGGITQSPKYLFRKEGQNVTLSCEQNLNHDAMYWYRQDPGQGLRLIYYSQIVNDFQKGDIAEGYSVSREKKESFPLTVTSAQKNPTAFYLCASRITGTGGTGANVLTFGAGSRLTVL.

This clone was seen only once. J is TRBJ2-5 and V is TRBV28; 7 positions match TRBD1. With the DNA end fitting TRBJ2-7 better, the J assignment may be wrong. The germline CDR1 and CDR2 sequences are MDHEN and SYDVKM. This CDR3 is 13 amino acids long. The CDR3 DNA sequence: TGTGCCAGCAAGGGACAGATTCCCTACGAGCAGTACTTC. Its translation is CASKGQIPYEQYF.

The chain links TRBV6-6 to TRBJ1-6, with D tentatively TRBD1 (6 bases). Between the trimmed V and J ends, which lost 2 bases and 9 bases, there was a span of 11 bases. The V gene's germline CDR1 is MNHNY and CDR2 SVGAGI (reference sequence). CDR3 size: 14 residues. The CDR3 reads CASSYDRRFSPLHF. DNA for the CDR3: TGTGCCAGCAGTTACGACAGGCGTTTTTCACCCCTCCACTTT.

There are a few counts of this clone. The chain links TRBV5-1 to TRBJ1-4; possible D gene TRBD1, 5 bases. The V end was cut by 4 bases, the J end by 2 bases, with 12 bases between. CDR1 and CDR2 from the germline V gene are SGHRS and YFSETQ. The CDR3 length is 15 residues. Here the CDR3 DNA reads TGCGCCAGCAGCCCCACAGGTTCCACTAATGAAAAACTGTTTTTT. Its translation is CASSPTGSTNEKLFF.

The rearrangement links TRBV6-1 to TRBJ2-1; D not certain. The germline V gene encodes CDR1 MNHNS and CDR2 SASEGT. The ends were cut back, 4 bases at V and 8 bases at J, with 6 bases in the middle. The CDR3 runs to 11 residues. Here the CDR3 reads CASSVVYEQFF. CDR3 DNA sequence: TGTGCCAGCAGTGTAGTCTATGAGCAGTTCTTC.

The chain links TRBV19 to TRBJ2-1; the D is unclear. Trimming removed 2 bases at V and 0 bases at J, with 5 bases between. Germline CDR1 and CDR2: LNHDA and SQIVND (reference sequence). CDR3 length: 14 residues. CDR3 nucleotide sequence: TGTGCCAGTAGTATAATGAGCTCCTACAATGAGCAGTTCTTC. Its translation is CASSIMSSYNEQFF.

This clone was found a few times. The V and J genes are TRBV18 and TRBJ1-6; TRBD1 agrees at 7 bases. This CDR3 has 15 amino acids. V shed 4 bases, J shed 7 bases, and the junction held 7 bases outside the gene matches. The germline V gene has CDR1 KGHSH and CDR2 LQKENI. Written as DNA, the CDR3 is TGTGCCAGCTCACTCCGGGACAGTCTCAATTCACCCCTCCACTTT. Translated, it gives CASSLRDSLNSPLHF.

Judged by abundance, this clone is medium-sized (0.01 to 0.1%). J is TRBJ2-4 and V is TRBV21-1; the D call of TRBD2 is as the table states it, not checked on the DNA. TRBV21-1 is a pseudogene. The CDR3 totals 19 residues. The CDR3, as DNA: TGTGCCAGCAGCAATGGACGGGGGACGGCGTCTCTAGCCAAAAACATTCAGTACTTC. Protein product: CASSNGRGTASLAKNIQYF.

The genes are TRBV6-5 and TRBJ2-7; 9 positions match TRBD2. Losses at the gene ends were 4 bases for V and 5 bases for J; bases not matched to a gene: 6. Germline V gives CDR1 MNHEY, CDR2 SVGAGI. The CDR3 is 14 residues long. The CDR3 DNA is TGTGCCAGCAGTTGGGCGGGGGGGCCCCACGAGCAGTACTTC. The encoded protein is CASSWAGGPHEQYF.

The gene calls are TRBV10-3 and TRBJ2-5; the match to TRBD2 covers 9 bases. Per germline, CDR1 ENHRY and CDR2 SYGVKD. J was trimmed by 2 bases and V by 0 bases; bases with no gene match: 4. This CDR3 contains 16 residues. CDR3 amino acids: CAISESELAGQETQYF. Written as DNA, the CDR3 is TGTGCCATCAGTGAGTCGGAGCTAGCGGGGCAAGAGACCCAGTACTTC.

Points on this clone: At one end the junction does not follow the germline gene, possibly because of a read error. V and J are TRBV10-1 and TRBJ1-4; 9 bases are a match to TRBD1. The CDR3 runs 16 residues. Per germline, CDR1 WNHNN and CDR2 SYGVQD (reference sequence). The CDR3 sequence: CASSATGGGNEKLSLF. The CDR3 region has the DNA TGCGCCAGCAGTGCCACAGGGGGCGGTAATGAAAAACTGTCTCTTTTT.

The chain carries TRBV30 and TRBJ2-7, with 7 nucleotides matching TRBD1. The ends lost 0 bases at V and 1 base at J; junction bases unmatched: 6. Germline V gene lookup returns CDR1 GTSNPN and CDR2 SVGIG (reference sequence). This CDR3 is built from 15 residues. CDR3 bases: TGTGCCTGGAGTGTACCCAGGGGGAGATCCTACGAGCAGTACTTC. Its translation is CAWSVPRGRSYEQYF.

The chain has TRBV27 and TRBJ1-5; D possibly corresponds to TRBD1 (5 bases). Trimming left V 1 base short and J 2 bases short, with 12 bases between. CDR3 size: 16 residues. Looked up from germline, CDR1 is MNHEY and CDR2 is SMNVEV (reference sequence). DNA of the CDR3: TGTGCCAGCAGTTTATTGGCAGGGTTAGGCAATCAGCCCCAGCATTTT. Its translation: CASSLLAGLGNQPQHF.

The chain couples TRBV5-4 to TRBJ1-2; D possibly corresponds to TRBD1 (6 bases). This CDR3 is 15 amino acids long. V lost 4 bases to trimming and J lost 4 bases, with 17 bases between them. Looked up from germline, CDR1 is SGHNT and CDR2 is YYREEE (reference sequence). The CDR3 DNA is TGTGCCAGCAGCCTCGAAGGGGGAAAACTCTATGGCTACACCTTC. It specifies CASSLEGGKLYGYTF.

The CDR3 here is CASMNPETGGKTEAFF. The DNA of the CDR3 is TGCGCCAGCATGAATCCAGAGACAGGGGGTAAGACTGAAGCTTTCTTT. The chain uses TRBV5-1 and TRBJ1-1, with TRBD1 matching over 9 bases. Germline V lookup: CDR1 SGHRS, CDR2 YFSETQ. The CDR3 covers 16 residues. Trimming took 6 bases from V and 5 from J; bases not matched to a gene: 14.

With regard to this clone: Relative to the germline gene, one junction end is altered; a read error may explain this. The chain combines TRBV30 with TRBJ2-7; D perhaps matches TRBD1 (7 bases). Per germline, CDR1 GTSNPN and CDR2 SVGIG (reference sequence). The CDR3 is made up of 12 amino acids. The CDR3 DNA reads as TGTGCCCTCCAGGGGGGCTCCCACGAGCAGTACTTC. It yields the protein CALQGGSHEQYF.

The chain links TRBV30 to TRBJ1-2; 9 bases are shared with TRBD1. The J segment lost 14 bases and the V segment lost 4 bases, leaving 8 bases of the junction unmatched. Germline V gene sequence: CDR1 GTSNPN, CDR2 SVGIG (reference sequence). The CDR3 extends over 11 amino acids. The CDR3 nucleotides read TGTGCCTGGACTCTGACAGGGGGGAGAACCTTC. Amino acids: CAWTLTGGRTF. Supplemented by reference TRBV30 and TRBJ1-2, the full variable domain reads SQTIHQWPATLVQPVGSPLSLECTVEGTSNPNLYWYRQAAGRGLQLLFYSVGIGQISSEVPQNLSASRPQDRQFILSSKKLLLSDSGFYLCAWTLTGGRTFGSGTRLTVV.

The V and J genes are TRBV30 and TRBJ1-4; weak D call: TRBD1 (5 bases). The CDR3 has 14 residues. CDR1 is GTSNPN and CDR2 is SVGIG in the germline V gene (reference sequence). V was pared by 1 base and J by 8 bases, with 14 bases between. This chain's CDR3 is CAWSDLGLGEKLFF. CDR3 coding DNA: TGTGCCTGGAGTGATCTGGGGCTGGGGGAAAAACTGTTTTTT.

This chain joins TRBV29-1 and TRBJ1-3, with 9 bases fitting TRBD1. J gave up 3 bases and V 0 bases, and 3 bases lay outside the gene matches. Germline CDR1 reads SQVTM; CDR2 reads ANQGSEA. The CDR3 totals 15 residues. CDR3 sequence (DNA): TGCAGCGTTGAAGATACAGGGGGCCGTGGAAACACCATATATTTT. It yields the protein CSVEDTGGRGNTIYF.

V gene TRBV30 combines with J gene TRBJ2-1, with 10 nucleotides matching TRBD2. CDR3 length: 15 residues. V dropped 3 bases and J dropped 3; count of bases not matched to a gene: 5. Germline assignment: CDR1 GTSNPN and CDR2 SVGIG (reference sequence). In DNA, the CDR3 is TGTGCCTGGAGAGGACTAGCGGAGTTCTACAATGAGCAGTTCTTC. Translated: CAWRGLAEFYNEQFF. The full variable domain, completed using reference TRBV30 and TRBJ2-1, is SQTIHQWPATLVQPVGSPLSLECTVEGTSNPNLYWYRQAAGRGLQLLFYSVGIGQISSEVPQNLSASRPQDRQFILSSKKLLLSDSGFYLCAWRGLAEFYNEQFFGPGTRLTVL.